Presented here are 7 T cell receptor beta chains from one specimen sequenced in a study of identical twins. TCRdb re-called the 5' RACE reads through MiXCR, storing one row per CDR3 protein. This sample has 500,000 or so distinct CDR3 sequences, with around an eighth found just once. In addition, the sample was reused for a study of yellow fever vaccine responses in identical twins.

Sequenced sample: CD4+ T cells sorted from blood. All receptors derive from a woman younger than 35 in good health.

The rearrangement links TRBV2 to TRBJ2-1; no definite D call. The CDR3 loop spans 10 amino acids. Germline loops: CDR1 SNHLY, CDR2 FYNNEI. V gave up 5 bases and J gave up 10 bases, with 6 bases separating them. The CDR3 DNA reads TGTGCCAGCAGTTCCGGGGAGCAGTTCTTC. It yields the protein CASSSGEQFF.

This chain links TRBV25-1 with TRBJ1-2; D not resolved. Trimming took 1 base from V and 3 from J, leaving 9 bases between them. The CDR3 spans 14 residues. The germline gives CDR1 MGHDK, CDR2 SYGVNS. The CDR3 sequence: CASSELQRDYGYTF. The CDR3 nucleotides read TGTGCCAGCAGTGAATTGCAGAGGGACTATGGCTACACCTTC.

This clonotype has a handful of counts. The chain carries TRBV29-1 and TRBJ2-5; D unresolved. The CDR3 runs to 12 residues. The germline gives CDR1 SQVTM, CDR2 ANQGSEA. The ends were cut back, 4 bases at V and 5 bases at J, with 11 bases in the middle. The CDR3 loop is CSVGNARETQYF. The CDR3 nucleotides read TGCAGCGTTGGTAACGCCCGGGAGACCCAGTACTTC. The full variable domain, with the rest looked up from reference TRBV29-1 and TRBJ2-5, is SAVISQKPSRDICQRGTSLTIQCQVDSQVTMMFWYRQQPGQSLTLIATANQGSEATYESGFVIDKFPISRPNLTFSTLTVSNMSPEDSSIYLCSVGNARETQYFGPGTRLLVL.

This chain connects TRBV3-1 to TRBJ1-3, with a tentative D call TRBD1 (5 bases). This CDR3 comprises 15 residues. Germline CDR1 reads LGHDT; CDR2 reads YNNKEL (reference sequence). V lost 3 bases and J lost 0, with 9 bases in between. The CDR3 bases are TGTGCCAGCAGCCAGTCAGGGATCTCTGGAAACACCATATATTTT. It encodes CASSQSGISGNTIYF.

The CDR3 bases are TGTGCCAGCAGCCCAGGTTGGGGGGCCGGTTCACCCCTCCACTTT. Its translation: CASSPGWGAGSPLHF. This chain joins TRBV7-2 and TRBJ1-6; a weak D match, TRBD1 (6 bases). Germline V CDR1 and CDR2: SGHTA, FQGNSA. The CDR3 runs to 15 residues. Trimming pared 5 bases from V and 9 bases from J, leaving 17 bases between.

The chain recombines TRBV3-1 with TRBJ2-7; D uncertain. Germline loops: CDR1 LGHDT, CDR2 YNNKEL (reference sequence). The CDR3 spans 13 residues. Trimming removed 0 bases at V and 3 bases at J, with 6 bases between. The CDR3 sequence is CASSQDRHYEQYF. The CDR3, as DNA: TGTGCCAGCAGCCAAGACAGGCACTACGAGCAGTACTTC.

The V and J genes are TRBV15 and TRBJ2-6; 9 positions agree with TRBD1. Germline loops: CDR1 LNHNV, CDR2 YYDKDF (reference sequence). The CDR3 consists of 17 residues. J gave up 3 bases and V 3 bases, and 6 bases lay outside the gene matches. DNA of the CDR3: TGTGCCACCAGCAGGGGACAGGGCAAGAATGGGGCCAACGTCCTGACTTTC. It yields the protein CATSRGQGKNGANVLTF. Filled out from reference TRBV15 and TRBJ2-6, the complete variable domain reads DAMVIQNPRYQVTQFGKPVTLSCSQTLNHNVMYWYQQKSSQAPKLLFHYYDKDFNNEADTPDNFQSRRPNTSFCFLDIRSPGLGDTAMYLCATSRGQGKNGANVLTFGAGSRLTVL.